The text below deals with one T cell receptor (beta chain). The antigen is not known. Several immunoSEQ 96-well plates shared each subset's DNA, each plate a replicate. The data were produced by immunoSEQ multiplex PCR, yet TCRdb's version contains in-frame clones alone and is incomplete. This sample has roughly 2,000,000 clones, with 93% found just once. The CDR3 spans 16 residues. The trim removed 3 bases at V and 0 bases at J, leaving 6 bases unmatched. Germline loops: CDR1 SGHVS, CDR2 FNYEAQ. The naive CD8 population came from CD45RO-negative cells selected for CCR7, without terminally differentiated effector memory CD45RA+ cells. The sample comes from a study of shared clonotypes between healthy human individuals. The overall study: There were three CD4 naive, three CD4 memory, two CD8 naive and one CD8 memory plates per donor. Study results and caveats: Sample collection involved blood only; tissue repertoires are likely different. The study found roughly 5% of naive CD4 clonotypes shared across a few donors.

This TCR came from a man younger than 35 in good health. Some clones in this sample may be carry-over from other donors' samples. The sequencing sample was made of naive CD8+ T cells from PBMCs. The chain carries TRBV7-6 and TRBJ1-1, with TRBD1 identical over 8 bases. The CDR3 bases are TGTGCCAGCAGCTTCGACAGGGGTCTCATGAACACTGAAGCTTTCTTT. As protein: CASSFDRGLMNTEAFF.